One and the same sample provided the 32 T cell receptor beta chains below, sequenced in a study of T cell responses to AZD1222 COVID-19 vaccine. Assay used: immunoSEQ multiplex PCR; TCRdb lists only in-frame clones, some missing. Here the sample spans 65,000 to 85,000 clones, approximately 81% being singletons. Sequenced here: peripheral blood, sampled on day 0 of AZD1222 vaccination. The receptors derive from an adult in good health.

The rearrangement uses TRBV24-1 and TRBJ2-7; TRBD1 matches at 9 bases. J gave up 0 bases and V 7 bases, and 12 bases lay outside the gene matches. CDR3 length equals 17 residues. Germline CDR1 KGHDR, CDR2 SFDVKD. CDR3 DNA: TGTGCCACCAGCATTCCGGGACAGGGAGATCTCTCCTACGAGCAGTACTTC. Its protein is CATSIPGQGDLSYEQYF.

The CDR3: CASDTTSTDTQYF. The CDR3 DNA reads as TGTGCTAGTGATACTACTAGCACAGATACGCAGTATTTT. The rearrangement uses TRBV12-5 and TRBJ2-3; D call uncertain. The ends were cut back, 7 bases at V and 0 bases at J, with 8 bases in the middle. From germline, CDR1 is LGHNT and CDR2 FRNRAP. The CDR3 loop spans 13 amino acids.

The chain uses TRBV4-3 and TRBJ2-2; a weak D match, TRBD1 (5 bases). This CDR3 contains 14 residues. Germline CDR1 is LGHNA and CDR2 is YSLEER. The V end was cut by 4 bases, the J end by 5 bases, with 11 bases between. As DNA, the CDR3 is TGCGCCAGCAGCCCTCAGGGTTGGACCGGGGAGCTGTTTTTT. Translated, it gives CASSPQGWTGELFF.

The rearrangement uses TRBV5-1 and TRBJ1-1, with 9 bases identical to TRBD1. This CDR3 spans 15 amino acids. Trimming took 2 bases from V and 4 from J; bases not matched to a gene: 6. The V gene's germline CDR1 is SGHRS and CDR2 YFSETQ. The CDR3 is CASSFLQGQGTEAFF. The CDR3 DNA reads TGCGCCAGCAGCTTCCTCCAGGGACAGGGCACTGAAGCTTTCTTT. The variable domain in full, with the rest retrieved from reference TRBV5-1 and TRBJ1-1, is KAGVTQTPRYLIKTRGQQVTLSCSPISGHRSVSWYQQTPGQGLQFLFEYFSETQRNKGNFPGRFSGRQFSNSRSEMNVSTLELGDSALYLCASSFLQGQGTEAFFGQGTRLTVV.

The chain joins TRBV12-5 to TRBJ1-4, with D uncertain. Germline loops: CDR1 LGHNT, CDR2 FRNRAP. V gave up 6 bases and J gave up 0 bases, with 11 bases separating them. The CDR3 loop spans 15 amino acids. The CDR3 coding sequence is TGTGCTAGTGGAGACTCATTCCCAACTAATGAAAAACTGTTTTTT. Its translation: CASGDSFPTNEKLFF.

This clone was seen just once. V is TRBV4-3 and J is TRBJ1-1; no clear D gene. The CDR3 spans 16 residues. Trimming shortened V by 1 base and J by 0 bases, and 12 bases separated the two germline ends. Germline V gene sequence: CDR1 LGHNA, CDR2 YSLEER. CDR3 in DNA: TGCGCCAGCAGCCAAGCCATAGGGCAGTTGAACACTGAAGCTTTCTTT. Translated: CASSQAIGQLNTEAFF.

The chain recombines TRBV28 with TRBJ2-7, with 11 bases that match TRBD1. After removal of 7 bases from V and 4 bases from J, the junction contained 9 bases not matched to a gene. Germline CDR1 reads MDHEN; CDR2 reads SYDVKM. The CDR3 has 15 amino acids. The CDR3 nucleotides read TGTGCCAGCACCACTAACCGGGACAGGGGGTACGAGCAGTACTTC. It encodes CASTTNRDRGYEQYF.

The chain couples TRBV19 to TRBJ1-1, with D possibly being TRBD1 (5 bases). V lost 7 bases and J 3 bases, leaving 12 bases between the germline ends. The CDR3 is 13 residues long. The germline V gene has CDR1 LNHDA and CDR2 SQIVND (reference sequence). For the CDR3, the DNA is TGTGCCAGTACCTGGGGGGGGTACACTGAAGCTTTCTTT. It is translated as CASTWGGYTEAFF.

The chain uses TRBV19 and TRBJ1-5; no clear D. From germline, CDR1 is LNHDA and CDR2 SQIVND (reference sequence). The germline V and J ends were trimmed by 4 bases and 5 bases, with 18 bases remaining between them. The CDR3 loop spans 16 amino acids. The CDR3 bases are TGTGCCAGTAGTAATATCGGAACACGGACCTATCAGCCCCAGCATTTT. Its protein is CASSNIGTRTYQPQHF.

This CDR3 reads CASSLGRVNWGKLFF. For the CDR3, the DNA is TGTGCCAGCAGCTTAGGACGGGTCAACTGGGGAAAACTGTTTTTT. The V call is TRBV13, the J call TRBJ1-4; unclear D gene. This CDR3 contains 15 residues. Germline-derived CDR1 and CDR2 are PRHDT and FYEKMQ (reference sequence). Trimming left V 0 bases short and J 10 bases short, with 15 bases between. The full variable domain, with the rest looked up from reference TRBV13 and TRBJ1-4, is AAGVIQSPRHLIKEKRETATLKCYPIPRHDTVYWYQQGPGQDPQFLISFYEKMQSDKGSIPDRFSAQQFSDYHSELNMSSLELGDSALYFCASSLGRVNWGKLFFGSGTQLSVL.

This chain uses TRBV6-2 or TRBV6-3 with TRBJ1-6, with a weak D call TRBD1 (6 bases). CDR3 length equals 16 residues. V was pared by 2 bases and J by 11 bases, with 19 bases between. Germline V gene sequence: CDR1 MNHEY, CDR2 SVGEGT. This chain's CDR3 is CASSYPHRVRLAPLHF. CDR3 coding DNA: TGTGCCAGCAGTTACCCCCACAGGGTCCGATTAGCACCCCTCCACTTT.

The chain couples TRBV5-1 to TRBJ2-7; D may match TRBD1 or TRBD2 (5 bases each). There are 14 residues in the CDR3. Germline V gives CDR1 SGHRS, CDR2 YFSETQ. V lost 4 bases and J lost 6, with 17 bases in between. CDR3 amino acids: CASSPRDPGSEQYF. The CDR3 DNA reads TGCGCCAGCAGCCCTCGGGACCCGGGGTCCGAGCAGTACTTC.

The gene calls are TRBV27 and TRBJ1-5; 7 nucleotides align to TRBD1. CDR3 length: 16 residues. The germline V gene encodes CDR1 MNHEY and CDR2 SMNVEV (reference sequence). V was pared by 6 bases and J by 6 bases, with 14 bases of the junction left unmatched. In DNA, the CDR3 is TGTGCCAGCAGCCCAAGGGTAGGGGCAGGGGGTCAGCCCCAGCATTTT. Translation: CASSPRVGAGGQPQHF.

This chain uses TRBV2 with TRBJ1-3; D unresolved. The germline gives CDR1 SNHLY, CDR2 FYNNEI. There are 13 residues in the CDR3. V shed 3 bases and J shed 3 bases, with 6 bases lying between them. CDR3 loop: CASSDNSGNTIYF. The CDR3, as DNA: TGTGCCAGCAGTGATAACAGTGGAAACACCATATATTTT.

In its sample, this clone was seen once. V gene TRBV7-9 combines with J gene TRBJ2-5; weak D call: TRBD1 (5 bases). Germline V CDR1 and CDR2: SEHNR, FQNEAQ (reference sequence). The V end lost 3 bases, the J end lost 4 bases, and 15 bases lay between the germline ends. The CDR3 covers 15 residues. CDR3 in amino acids: CASSFVSGIGETQYF. The CDR3 DNA reads TGTGCCAGCAGCTTCGTTTCAGGGATTGGAGAGACCCAGTACTTC. Full variable domain (remainder filled in from reference TRBV7-9 and TRBJ2-5): DTGVSQNPRHKITKRGQNVTFRCDPISEHNRLYWYRQTLGQGPEFLTYFQNEAQLEKSRLLSDRFSAERPKGSFSTLEIQRTEQGDSAMYLCASSFVSGIGETQYFGPGTRLLVL.

The rearrangement joins TRBV9 to TRBJ2-5; a weak D match, TRBD1 (6 bases). Germline loops: CDR1 SGDLS, CDR2 YYNGEE. Trimming removed 4 bases from V and 4 bases from J, with 14 bases in between. This CDR3 is 14 amino acids long. The CDR3 bases are TGTGCCAGCAGCACCTCAGGGGAAATAGAGACCCAGTACTTC. Translating it yields CASSTSGEIETQYF.

The chain recombines TRBV19 with TRBJ1-6; the match to TRBD1 covers 7 bases. Trimming at V came to 7 bases and at J to 13 bases, leaving 7 bases not matched to a gene. Germline-derived CDR1 and CDR2 are LNHDA and SQIVND (reference sequence). The CDR3 runs 12 residues. CDR3 loop: CASNRGSLPLHF. The CDR3, as DNA: TGTGCCAGTAACAGGGGAAGTTTGCCCCTCCACTTT.

The chain has TRBV7-9 and TRBJ1-3; 8 bases agree with TRBD1. The CDR3 spans 14 residues. Germline loops: CDR1 SEHNR, CDR2 FQNEAQ (reference sequence). The ends lost 10 bases at V and 2 bases at J; junction bases unmatched: 7. The CDR3 bases are TGTGCCACCCCCCAGGGGGCTGCTGGAAACACCATATATTTT. Encoded protein: CATPQGAAGNTIYF.

This chain links TRBV7-9 with TRBJ2-2; D possibly uses TRBD1 or TRBD2 (5 bases each). The germline gives CDR1 SEHNR, CDR2 FQNEAQ (reference sequence). The CDR3 extends over 13 amino acids. Trimming cost V 8 bases and J 5 bases, with 12 bases left between them. CDR3 protein: CASWGFSTGELFF. The CDR3 DNA reads TGTGCCAGCTGGGGGTTTAGTACCGGGGAGCTGTTTTTT.

V is TRBV7-6 and J is TRBJ1-1; possibly TRBD1 for D (5 bases). V lost 1 base, J lost 1 base, and 19 bases lay in between. Germline CDR1 and CDR2: SGHVS and FNYEAQ. The CDR3 has 18 residues. This chain's CDR3 is CASSLVGTAGGGNTEAFF. CDR3 in DNA: TGTGCCAGCAGCTTAGTCGGAACGGCAGGCGGGGGGAACACTGAAGCTTTCTTT.

This sequence joins TRBV15 and TRBJ2-5; no clear D gene. V lost 0 bases, J lost 5 bases, and 4 bases lay in between. This CDR3 region has 12 residues. Germline CDR1 is LNHNV and CDR2 is YYDKDF (reference sequence). CDR3 loop: CATSRDGETQYF. The CDR3 nucleotides are TGTGCCACCAGCAGAGATGGGGAGACCCAGTACTTC.

The chain recombines TRBV11-2 with TRBJ1-1, with TRBD1 as a possible D gene (6 bases). The ends were cut back, 6 bases at V and 8 bases at J, with 13 bases in the middle. CDR1 and CDR2 from the germline V gene are SGHAT and FQNNGV. This CDR3 has 12 amino acids. The CDR3 nucleotides read TGTGCCAGCAGGAGACAGGAAGACGAAGCTTTCTTT. It specifies CASRRQEDEAFF.

The J gene is TRBJ1-3, the V gene TRBV28; D may be TRBD1 (5 bases). This CDR3 is 15 amino acids long. Germline V gene sequence: CDR1 MDHEN, CDR2 SYDVKM. V dropped 6 bases and J dropped 0 bases, with 12 bases sitting between them. CDR3: CASSQTDYSGNTIYF. CDR3 nucleotide sequence: TGTGCCAGCAGCCAGACAGATTACTCTGGAAACACCATATATTTT.

This chain's CDR3 is CASTQPRSSSYNEQFF. The CDR3 DNA follows: TGTGCCAGCACCCAACCTCGGTCAAGCTCCTACAATGAGCAGTTCTTC. J is TRBJ2-1 and V is TRBV9; D is ambiguous. Looked up from germline, CDR1 is SGDLS and CDR2 is YYNGEE. Trimming took 6 bases from V and 0 from J, leaving 16 bases between them. The CDR3 is 16 residues long.

DNA for the CDR3: TGTGCCAGCAGCCAGAGACAGGGGGGGAACACTGAAGCTTTCTTT. This translates into CASSQRQGGNTEAFF. The chain carries TRBV7-9 and TRBJ1-1, with 9 bases that match TRBD1. CDR3 size: 15 residues. Unmatched junction bases numbered 5, after V lost 5 bases and J lost 1 base. Germline V lookup: CDR1 SEHNR, CDR2 FQNEAQ (reference sequence).

The gene calls are TRBV6-5 and TRBJ1-5; unclear D gene. The CDR3 length is 15 residues. Germline V gene lookup returns CDR1 MNHEY and CDR2 SVGAGI. V was trimmed by 1 base and J by 7 bases, leaving 14 bases between them. As DNA, the CDR3 is TGTGCCAGCAGTTACTATTGGGATTCCTCCCAGCCCCAGCATTTT. Residues: CASSYYWDSSQPQHF.

This chain joins TRBV10-2 and TRBJ1-4; 8 nucleotides match TRBD1. Looked up from germline, CDR1 is WSHSY and CDR2 is SAAADI. This CDR3 is built from 14 residues. V trimming: 7 bases; J trimming: 6 bases; junction bases outside the gene matches: 7. CDR3 sequence: CASTGTGQYEKLFF. CDR3 DNA: TGCGCCAGCACCGGGACAGGCCAATATGAAAAACTGTTTTTT.

The chain couples TRBV28 to TRBJ2-5, with a tentative D call TRBD1 (6 bases). Germline CDR1 MDHEN, CDR2 SYDVKM. The ends were cut back, 4 bases at V and 5 bases at J, with 17 bases in the middle. The CDR3 sequence is 15 residues long. Here the CDR3 DNA reads TGTGCCAGCAGTTCGCAGGGGTTTGTTGGGGAGACCCAGTACTTC. This codes for CASSSQGFVGETQYF.

This rearrangement joins TRBV21-1 to TRBJ2-1; TRBD2 is the table's D call and was not checked against the DNA. TRBV21-1 is a pseudogene segment. The CDR3 extends over 16 amino acids. CDR3 region: CASSKAPGGTYNEQFF. In DNA form, the CDR3 reads TGTGCCAGCAGCAAAGCGCCGGGAGGGACCTACAATGAGCAGTTCTTC.

The chain is built from TRBV7-2 and TRBJ2-3; D is uncertain. Trimming left V 11 bases short and J 4 bases short, with 16 bases between. The CDR3 spans 13 residues. Germline lookup yields CDR1 SGHTA and CDR2 FQGNSA. In DNA, the CDR3 is TGTGCCGGGCAGGCGTGGCGCCCAGATACGCAGTATTTT. This encodes CAGQAWRPDTQYF.

The V gene is TRBV28, the J gene TRBJ1-2; tentative D call: TRBD1 (6 bases). This CDR3 contains 14 residues. Between the trimmed V and J ends, which lost 3 bases and 5 bases, there was a span of 13 bases. Per germline, CDR1 MDHEN and CDR2 SYDVKM. The CDR3 nucleotides are TGTGCCAGCAGTTTTGGGGGGACATTTTATGGCTACACCTTC. Its protein product is CASSFGGTFYGYTF.

This sequence joins TRBV2 and TRBJ1-1; a possible D gene is TRBD1 (6 bases). The CDR3 length is 12 residues. Trimming stripped 8 bases from V and 6 bases from J, with 13 bases between. Germline-derived CDR1 and CDR2 are SNHLY and FYNNEI. The CDR3 region is CASREGGAEAFF. The CDR3 DNA reads TGTGCCAGCCGAGAAGGGGGGGCTGAAGCTTTCTTT.